The 32 T cell receptor beta chains below all came from one sample that was sequenced in a study of T cells in Graves' hyperthyroidism and ophthalmopathy. Amplified TCR beta CDR3 regions derived from RNA transcripts. Carried out on the TCR CDR3, a first-round RT-PCR used the HTBI primer set. TCRdb fed the multiplex PCR reads into MiXCR, producing one record per CDR3 protein. This table holds 450,000 to 650,000 distinct CDR3 sequences, 14% found once. Sequencing was done on a sample of blood. The source of these receptors is a woman between 18 and 29 years old with Graves' ophthalmopathy.

This clonotype was seen many times. This chain uses TRBV2 with TRBJ2-3, with TRBD2 matching over 8 bases. Germline-derived CDR1 and CDR2 are SNHLY and FYNNEI. The V and J ends lost 8 bases and 3 bases, in that order; junction bases with no gene match: 7. The CDR3 has 14 residues. This CDR3 reads CASLKTSVTDTQYF. CDR3 nucleotide sequence: TGTGCCAGCTTGAAGACTAGCGTGACAGATACGCAGTATTTT.

This clonotype showed up just a few times. The chain links TRBV13 to TRBJ2-7, with 7 bases identical to TRBD2. The CDR3 consists of 17 residues. CDR1 is PRHDT and CDR2 is FYEKMQ in the germline V gene (reference sequence). V lost 2 bases to trimming and J lost 0 bases; unmatched junction nucleotides: 10. The CDR3 nucleotides are TGTGCCAGCAGCTTAATAGGCCCTGGGAGGGTCTCCTACGAGCAGTACTTC. Amino acid sequence: CASSLIGPGRVSYEQYF.

This clonotype was seen ten or more times. The chain joins TRBV29-1 to TRBJ1-1; perhaps TRBD1 as D (5 bases). V gave up 2 bases and J gave up 11 bases, with 12 bases separating them. The CDR3 runs 11 residues. The V gene's germline CDR1 is SQVTM and CDR2 ANQGSEA. The CDR3 DNA reads TGCAGCGTTGAAACAGGCCCTTCCGCTTTCTTT. Amino acids: CSVETGPSAFF.

This clonotype was seen ten or more times. The rearrangement uses TRBV7-6 and TRBJ2-1; 9 nucleotides line up with TRBD2. Germline trimming cut 3 bases from V and 7 bases from J; bases unmatched to any gene: 10. The germline gives CDR1 SGHVS, CDR2 FNYEAQ. The CDR3 loop spans 16 amino acids. The CDR3 region is CASSFEGGRARNEQFF. CDR3 DNA: TGTGCCAGCAGCTTTGAGGGCGGGAGGGCCAGAAATGAGCAGTTCTTC. The full variable domain, in which reference TRBV7-6 and TRBJ2-1 provide the parts outside the CDR3, is GAGVSQSPRYKVTKRGQDVALRCDPISGHVSLYWYRQALGQGPEFLTYFNYEAQQDKSGLPNDRFSAERPEGSISTLTIQRTEQRDSAMYRCASSFEGGRARNEQFFGPGTRLTVL.

V is TRBV2 and J is TRBJ2-7; perhaps TRBD2 as D (7 bases). The CDR3 loop spans 15 amino acids. V dropped 6 bases and J dropped 0 bases, with 15 bases sitting between them. Germline CDR1 and CDR2: SNHLY and FYNNEI. CDR3 sequence reads: CASSGGGVLSYEQYF. CDR3 DNA sequence: TGTGCCAGCAGCGGAGGGGGGGTCCTCTCCTACGAGCAGTACTTC.

The table lists this clonotype with a few counts. Here the CDR3 DNA reads TGTGCCAGCAGAGAACCCAGGGTCAATGAGCAGTTCTTC. Its protein product is CASREPRVNEQFF. The chain recombines TRBV12-3 or TRBV12-4 with TRBJ2-1, with TRBD1 as a possible D gene (5 bases). The CDR3 loop spans 13 amino acids. With 6 bases removed from V and 6 bases from J, the gap between germline ends came to 12 bases.

This clonotype was observed a handful of times. A junction end diverges from the germline sequence, so it may reflect a read error. The rearrangement joins TRBV5-5 to TRBJ2-3, with D perhaps TRBD2 (6 bases). The CDR3 consists of 16 residues. Germline CDR1 and CDR2: SGHKS and YYEKEE (reference sequence). CDR3 loop: CASSYDRDSTTDTQYF. DNA of the CDR3: TGCGCCAGCAGCTACGACCGGGACTCGACCACAGATACGCAGTATTTT.

The V and J genes are TRBV20-1 and TRBJ2-3, with D possibly TRBD2 on 6 matching bases. The length of the CDR3 is 13 residues. Trimming removed 5 bases from V and 3 bases from J, with 12 bases in between. From germline, CDR1 is DFQATT and CDR2 SNEGSKA (reference sequence). As DNA, the CDR3 is TGCAGTGCTGTGGGACTCGCAACAGATACGCAGTATTTT. It yields the protein CSAVGLATDTQYF.

There are many counts of this clonotype. The chain combines TRBV6-1 with TRBJ2-7; 9 bases map to TRBD2. V shed 5 bases, J shed 2 bases, and the junction held 7 bases outside the gene matches. Germline assignment: CDR1 MNHNS and CDR2 SASEGT. This CDR3 comprises 15 residues. As DNA, the CDR3 is TGTGCCAGCAGTAAACAGGTAGCGGGAGCCTACGAGCAGTACTTC. Encoded protein: CASSKQVAGAYEQYF.

The rearrangement joins TRBV7-9 to TRBJ2-7; perhaps TRBD2 as D (6 bases). Germline CDR1 reads SEHNR; CDR2 reads FQNEAQ (reference sequence). Trimming removed 3 bases from V and 7 bases from J, with 16 bases in between. This CDR3 has 14 amino acids. As DNA, the CDR3 is TGTGCCAGCAGCTTGGAGGGGCCCGGGCGGGAGCAGTACTTC. Protein product: CASSLEGPGREQYF.

The sample holds many counts of this clonotype. The rearrangement uses TRBV27 and TRBJ2-7; maybe TRBD1 (6 bases). There are 13 residues in the CDR3. Germline values: CDR1 MNHEY, CDR2 SMNVEV (reference sequence). Trimming cost V 7 bases and J 2 bases, with 12 bases left between them. The CDR3 DNA reads as TGTGCCAGCATCGGGCAGGGGACCTACGAGCAGTACTTC. Translated, it gives CASIGQGTYEQYF.

This clonotype was seen repeatedly, ten times or more. The chain employs TRBV12-3 or TRBV12-4 and TRBJ1-2, with no clear D. Trimming took off 4 bases at V and 5 bases at J, with 8 bases between the two ends. This CDR3 spans 12 amino acids. The CDR3 sequence: CASSSGPYGYTF. The CDR3 DNA is TGTGCCAGCAGTTCCGGGCCTTATGGCTACACCTTC.

V is TRBV6-1 and J is TRBJ2-2, with 8 bases lining up with TRBD1. This CDR3 is built from 15 residues. CDR1 MNHNS and CDR2 SASEGT come from the germline V gene. The ends lost 2 bases at V and 6 bases at J; junction bases unmatched: 5. This chain's CDR3 is CASSERSRGPGELFF. The CDR3, as DNA: TGTGCCAGCAGTGAAAGGTCCAGGGGGCCCGGGGAGCTGTTTTTT.

This clonotype has a handful of counts. The chain carries TRBV7-2 and TRBJ1-5; D is perhaps TRBD1 (5 bases). The V gene lost 1 base and the J gene lost 0 bases, with 13 bases spanning the gap. CDR3 length: 17 residues. CDR1 and CDR2 (germline): SGHTA, FQGNSA. The DNA of the CDR3 is TGTGCCAGCAGCTTAGGACAGCAATATTATAGCAATCAGCCCCAGCATTTT. As protein: CASSLGQQYYSNQPQHF.

The chain joins TRBV9 to TRBJ2-2; possibly TRBD1 for D (6 bases). The CDR3 extends over 18 amino acids. CDR1 is SGDLS, CDR2 YYNGEE, per germline. V shed 0 bases and J shed 0 bases, with 15 bases lying between them. CDR3 amino acids: CASSVEQGPNANTGELFF. The CDR3 nucleotides read TGTGCCAGCAGCGTAGAACAGGGCCCTAACGCGAACACCGGGGAGCTGTTTTTT.

The V gene is TRBV19, the J gene TRBJ1-5; D is undetermined. The CDR3 totals 14 residues. Trimming took 1 base from V and 5 from J, leaving 9 bases between them. In germline, CDR1 is LNHDA, CDR2 SQIVND (reference sequence). The CDR3 region has the DNA TGTGCCAGTAGTATAGTCATCGTAGATCAGCCCCAGCATTTT. The encoded protein is CASSIVIVDQPQHF.

This clonotype was detected ten times or more. This chain joins TRBV18 and TRBJ2-7; 7 bases match TRBD1. The length of the CDR3 is 14 residues. V lost 8 bases, J lost 2 bases, and 9 bases stayed unmatched. Germline lookup yields CDR1 KGHSH and CDR2 LQKENI. The CDR3 sequence: CASSPRDSPYEQYF. In DNA form, the CDR3 reads TGTGCCAGCAGCCCACGGGACAGCCCCTACGAGCAGTACTTC.

At least ten counts were recorded for this clonotype. The gene calls are TRBV7-3 and TRBJ2-7, with D possibly TRBD2 on 6 matching bases. The CDR3 loop spans 16 amino acids. The V gene's germline CDR1 is SGHTA and CDR2 FQGTGA. Trimming stripped 5 bases from V and 4 bases from J, with 21 bases between. CDR3 bases: TGTGCCAGCAGCCTAGACGGCGGGATTTTAGGGTACGAGCAGTACTTC. This translates into CASSLDGGILGYEQYF.

This clonotype was seen a handful of times. The chain recombines TRBV6-1 with TRBJ2-6; a weak D match, TRBD2 (5 bases). V shed 5 bases and J shed 4 bases, with 15 bases lying between them. This CDR3 is 16 amino acids long. Germline CDR1 and CDR2: MNHNS and SASEGT. For the CDR3, the DNA is TGTGCCAGCAGTTCCCAAGGAAGCGGCGGGGCCAACGTCCTGACTTTC. Protein product: CASSSQGSGGANVLTF.

This clonotype was counted at least ten times. V usage is TRBV5-6 and J usage is TRBJ2-7; D gene uncertain. The CDR3 length is 13 residues. Trimming shortened V by 6 bases and J by 4 bases, and 14 bases separated the two germline ends. Germline assignment: CDR1 SGHDT and CDR2 YYEEEE. Written as DNA, the CDR3 is TGTGCCAGCACGGGCTCACAGACGTACGAGCAGTACTTC. This sequence encodes CASTGSQTYEQYF.

In this sample, this clonotype turned up many times. The V gene is TRBV10-3, the J gene TRBJ2-2; D is possibly TRBD1 or TRBD2 (5 bases each). Germline V gene sequence: CDR1 ENHRY, CDR2 SYGVKD. Deletions cut 11 bases from V and 0 bases from J, with 13 bases between. CDR3 size: 14 residues. In DNA form, the CDR3 reads TGTGCCCTCGGGACGTCAGCGAACACCGGGGAGCTGTTTTTT. It encodes CALGTSANTGELFF.

This clonotype was seen a handful of times. This CDR3 reads CASSPRGLDTEAFF. Written as DNA, the CDR3 is TGTGCCAGCAGTCCCAGGGGGTTGGACACTGAAGCTTTCTTT. The V gene is TRBV28, the J gene TRBJ1-1; 7 nucleotides line up with TRBD1. The CDR3 loop spans 14 amino acids. V shed 5 bases, J shed 3 bases, and the junction held 6 bases outside the gene matches. Germline CDR1 is MDHEN and CDR2 is SYDVKM.

This clonotype has at least ten counts. This chain links TRBV28 with TRBJ1-5, with D maybe TRBD1 (5 bases). V was clipped by 5 bases and J by 5 bases, with 13 bases between them. From germline, CDR1 is MDHEN and CDR2 SYDVKM. There are 14 residues in the CDR3. CDR3 residues: CASSPRAKHQPQHF. In nucleotides, the CDR3 is TGTGCCAGCAGTCCCAGGGCCAAGCATCAGCCCCAGCATTTT. Together with reference TRBV28 and TRBJ1-5, the CDR3 gives the full variable domain: DVKVTQSSRYLVKRTGEKVFLECVQDMDHENMFWYRQDPGLGLRLIYFSYDVKMKEKGDIPEGYSVSREKKERFSLILESASTNQTSMYLCASSPRAKHQPQHFGDGTRLSIL.

This clonotype was picked up many times. The rearrangement uses TRBV11-2 and TRBJ1-3; D is uncertain. From germline, CDR1 is SGHAT and CDR2 FQNNGV. V lost 10 bases and J lost 8, with 12 bases in between. The CDR3 contains 11 residues. The CDR3 region is CATLWRDTIYF. CDR3 DNA: TGTGCCACTCTTTGGAGGGACACCATATATTTT.

This clonotype has ten or more counts. V usage is TRBV27 and J usage is TRBJ2-7; D is possibly TRBD2 (6 bases). The germline CDR1 and CDR2 sequences are MNHEY and SMNVEV (reference sequence). V was pared by 3 bases and J by 3 bases, with 12 bases between. This CDR3 spans 14 amino acids. CDR3 nucleotides: TGTGCCAGCAGTTTGTCTAGCGAGTACTACGAGCAGTACTTC. Amino acid sequence: CASSLSSEYYEQYF.

This clonotype appeared many times. J is TRBJ1-2 and V is TRBV6-5, with D possibly matching TRBD1 (6 bases). Trimming removed 0 bases from V and 8 bases from J, with 10 bases in between. The CDR3 runs 13 residues. CDR1 MNHEY and CDR2 SVGAGI come from the germline V gene. The CDR3: CASSYSTGYGYTF. The CDR3 coding sequence is TGTGCCAGCAGTTACTCGACAGGCTACGGCTACACCTTC.

Many counts were recorded for this clonotype. CDR3 bases: TGCGCCAGCAGCTTGGAGAGTGGAGGGAACACTGAAGCTTTCTTT. Translation gives CASSLESGGNTEAFF. The rearrangement joins TRBV5-1 to TRBJ1-1; D ambiguous. This CDR3 spans 15 amino acids. The V end was cut by 0 bases, the J end by 1 base, with 10 bases between. The germline gives CDR1 SGHRS, CDR2 YFSETQ.

This clonotype was counted ten times or more. The genes are TRBV28 and TRBJ1-2; D gene uncertain. V was cut by 1 base and J by 1 base, with 13 bases left in between. The CDR3 is 16 amino acids. Germline V CDR1 and CDR2: MDHEN, SYDVKM. CDR3 sequence: CASSLLARSFNYGYTF. DNA for the CDR3: TGTGCCAGCAGTTTATTGGCCAGATCCTTTAACTATGGCTACACCTTC.

This clonotype was seen many times. The chain combines TRBV3-1 with TRBJ2-3; no definite D call. V was cut by 0 bases and J by 1 base, with 8 bases left in between. Germline values: CDR1 LGHDT, CDR2 YNNKEL (reference sequence). The CDR3 consists of 15 residues. CDR3 protein: CASSQDRAGTDTQYF. CDR3 coding DNA: TGTGCCAGCAGCCAAGATAGGGCAGGCACAGATACGCAGTATTTT.

This clonotype has a handful of counts. V and J are TRBV9 and TRBJ1-1; D is ambiguous. CDR1 and CDR2 from the germline V gene are SGDLS and YYNGEE. The CDR3 runs 13 residues. The V end lost 0 bases, the J end lost 4 bases, and 7 bases lay between the germline ends. CDR3: CASSVELSTEAFF. Written as DNA, the CDR3 is TGTGCCAGCAGCGTAGAACTGAGCACTGAAGCTTTCTTT.

The sample holds many counts of this clonotype. The chain is built from TRBV12-3 or TRBV12-4 and TRBJ2-7; no clear D. The CDR3 is 13 residues long. V shed 5 bases and J shed 4 bases, with 12 bases lying between them. The CDR3 DNA follows: TGTGCCAGCAGTCCTAGGGCCAGATACGAGCAGTACTTC. Translated, it gives CASSPRARYEQYF.

This clonotype was picked up many times. The chain links TRBV30 to TRBJ2-1, with TRBD2 matching over 8 bases. The length of the CDR3 is 16 residues. V lost 0 bases, J lost 6 bases, and 10 bases stayed unmatched. Germline CDR1 reads GTSNPN; CDR2 reads SVGIG (reference sequence). The chain's CDR3 is CAWSVVRTSLGNEQFF. The CDR3 DNA follows: TGTGCCTGGAGTGTCGTTAGGACTAGCCTCGGCAATGAGCAGTTCTTC.